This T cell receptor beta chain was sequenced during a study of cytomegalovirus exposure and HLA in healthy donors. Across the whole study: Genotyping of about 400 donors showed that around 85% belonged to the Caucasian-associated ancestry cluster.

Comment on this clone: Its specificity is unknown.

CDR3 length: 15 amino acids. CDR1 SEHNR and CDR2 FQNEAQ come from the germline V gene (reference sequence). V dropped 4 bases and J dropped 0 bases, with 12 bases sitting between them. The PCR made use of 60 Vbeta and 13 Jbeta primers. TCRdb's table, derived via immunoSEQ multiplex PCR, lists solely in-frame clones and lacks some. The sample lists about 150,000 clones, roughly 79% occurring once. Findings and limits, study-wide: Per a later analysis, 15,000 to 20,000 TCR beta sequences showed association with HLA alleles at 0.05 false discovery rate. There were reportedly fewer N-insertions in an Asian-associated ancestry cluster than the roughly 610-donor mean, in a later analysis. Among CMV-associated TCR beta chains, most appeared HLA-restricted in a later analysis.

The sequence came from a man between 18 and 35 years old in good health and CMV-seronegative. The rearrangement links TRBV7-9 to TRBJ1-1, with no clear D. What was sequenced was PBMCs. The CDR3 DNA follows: TGTGCCAGCAGCTCTCCGGGGTTTATGAACACTGAAGCTTTCTTT. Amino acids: CASSSPGFMNTEAFF.